Presented here are 31 T cell receptor beta chains from one specimen sequenced in a study of T cell responses to AZD1222 COVID-19 vaccine. The assay was immunoSEQ multiplex PCR, and TCRdb's table has in-frame clones only and misses some. Here the sample spans about 120,000 clones, about 90% being singletons. Sequenced here: peripheral blood, sampled on day 0 of AZD1222 vaccination. The receptors stem from an adult in good health.

Comments on this clone: Other DNA sequences in this specimen translate into the identical CDR3. The chain joins TRBV28 to TRBJ1-5; 8 nucleotides align to TRBD1. The CDR3 has 16 residues. V was clipped by 6 bases and J by 1 base; unmatched bases: 8. In germline, CDR1 is MDHEN, CDR2 SYDVKM. CDR3 nucleotides: TGTGCCAGCAGCTCCGGACAGGGAGTAAGCAATCAGCCCCAGCATTTT. Translated, it gives CASSSGQGVSNQPQHF.

This clone appeared once. This chain links TRBV6-5 with TRBJ1-1; no definite D call. The germline V gene has CDR1 MNHEY and CDR2 SVGAGI. The CDR3 contains 12 residues. Trimming shortened V by 10 bases and J by 2 bases, and 11 bases separated the two germline ends. The CDR3 DNA reads TGTGCCATCTTGGTGGAAAACACTGAAGCTTTCTTT. It specifies CAILVENTEAFF.

This chain connects TRBV28 to TRBJ1-4; D is undetermined. V was cut by 6 bases and J by 7 bases, with 18 bases left in between. Germline V gene data show CDR1 as MDHEN and CDR2 as SYDVKM. The length of the CDR3 is 15 residues. In nucleotides, the CDR3 is TGTGCCAGCAGGGCCGTGGACGGACTTATTGAAAAACTGTTTTTT. It yields the protein CASRAVDGLIEKLFF.

The V and J genes are TRBV9 and TRBJ2-5; D is ambiguous. The CDR3 runs to 13 residues. Trimming shortened V by 3 bases and J by 2 bases, and 8 bases separated the two germline ends. Germline CDR1 reads SGDLS; CDR2 reads YYNGEE. In DNA, the CDR3 is TGTGCCAGCAGCGCCGGACCGCAAGAGACCCAGTACTTC. Its protein is CASSAGPQETQYF.

This clone showed up just a few times. The chain recombines TRBV4-1 with TRBJ2-7, with D perhaps TRBD1 or TRBD2 (5 bases each). Trimming shortened V by 0 bases and J by 2 bases, and 17 bases separated the two germline ends. The CDR3 is 17 amino acids. CDR1 and CDR2 from the germline V gene are MGHRA and YSYEKL. The CDR3 protein is CASSQDRFGAATYEQYF. In DNA, the CDR3 is TGCGCCAGCAGCCAAGATCGATTCGGGGCAGCAACCTACGAGCAGTACTTC.

The rearrangement uses TRBV27 and TRBJ1-5; D is possibly TRBD1 (5 bases). This CDR3 comprises 14 residues. The V end was cut by 5 bases, the J end by 2 bases, with 10 bases between. CDR1 and CDR2 (germline): MNHEY, SMNVEV (reference sequence). CDR3 in amino acids: CASSPDRRNQPQHF. CDR3 bases: TGTGCCAGCAGTCCAGACAGACGCAATCAGCCCCAGCATTTT.

The rearrangement links TRBV19 to TRBJ1-4, with D uncertain. The CDR3 covers 13 residues. V lost 10 bases, J lost 8 bases, and 17 bases lay in between. Looked up from germline, CDR1 is LNHDA and CDR2 is SQIVND (reference sequence). The CDR3 protein is CATNKAQREKLFF. The CDR3 DNA reads TGTGCCACCAATAAGGCCCAGCGGGAAAAACTGTTTTTT.

This clone has only one observation. The rearrangement links TRBV3-1 (or the pseudogene TRBV3-2) to TRBJ2-7; TRBD1 or TRBD2 may be the D gene (6 bases each). Looked up from germline, CDR1 is LGHDT and CDR2 is YNNKEL (reference sequence). Trimming removed 6 bases at V and 1 base at J, with 19 bases between. This CDR3 has 16 amino acids. CDR3 nucleotides: TGTGCCAGCAGGCCTACGACAGGTCGGGGGTCCTACGAGCAGTACTTC. Amino acids: CASRPTTGRGSYEQYF.

The chain uses TRBV28 and TRBJ2-2; no reliable D call. The germline gives CDR1 MDHEN, CDR2 SYDVKM. This CDR3 comprises 15 residues. Between the trimmed V and J ends, which lost 1 base and 1 base, there was a span of 7 bases. CDR3 coding DNA: TGTGCCAGCAGTTTATTAACACGGAACACCGGGGAGCTGTTTTTT. This sequence encodes CASSLLTRNTGELFF.

The V and J genes are TRBV4-1 and TRBJ2-1; unclear D gene. Germline CDR1 MGHRA, CDR2 YSYEKL. The ends were cut back, 4 bases at V and 2 bases at J, with 18 bases in the middle. CDR3 size: 17 residues. For the CDR3, the DNA is TGCGCCAGCAGCCCGTACTCGGACGGATTTACCTACAATGAGCAGTTCTTC. It codes for CASSPYSDGFTYNEQFF.

This clone was seen only a few times. The chain combines TRBV19 with TRBJ1-3; tentatively, D is TRBD1 (5 bases). The length of the CDR3 is 16 residues. Germline CDR1 reads LNHDA; CDR2 reads SQIVND (reference sequence). Trimming took 5 bases from V and 3 from J, leaving 17 bases between them. The CDR3 sequence is CASSGGLGRNGNTIYF. The CDR3 DNA sequence: TGTGCCAGTAGTGGGGGACTGGGAAGAAATGGAAACACCATATATTTT.

This chain joins TRBV6-5 and TRBJ1-4, with no clear D. There are 14 residues in the CDR3. Germline V lookup: CDR1 MNHEY, CDR2 SVGAGI. V shed 0 bases and J shed 10 bases, with 12 bases lying between them. The CDR3 loop reads CASSYSTHEGKLFF. The CDR3 nucleotides are TGTGCCAGCAGTTACTCGACCCACGAGGGAAAACTGTTTTTT.

The gene calls are TRBV19 and TRBJ2-7; the D gene is possibly TRBD2 (5 bases). Germline values: CDR1 LNHDA, CDR2 SQIVND (reference sequence). This CDR3 spans 13 amino acids. Deletions cut 11 bases from V and 2 bases from J, with 16 bases between. The CDR3 spells CAEVPSGTYEQYF. For the CDR3, the DNA is TGTGCCGAAGTACCCAGCGGCACCTACGAGCAGTACTTC.

V gene TRBV6-5 combines with J gene TRBJ1-1; possible D gene TRBD1, 5 bases. Germline V gives CDR1 MNHEY, CDR2 SVGAGI. V was cut by 6 bases and J by 1 base, with 12 bases left in between. The CDR3 has 14 residues. In DNA, the CDR3 is TGTGCCAGCAGACGAGTAGACAGGAACACTGAAGCTTTCTTT. Encoded protein: CASRRVDRNTEAFF.

This sequence joins TRBV13 and TRBJ2-1; TRBD2 agrees at 9 bases. Germline V lookup: CDR1 PRHDT, CDR2 FYEKMQ (reference sequence). V dropped 5 bases and J dropped 4; count of bases not matched to a gene: 6. The CDR3 has 15 residues. The CDR3 reads CASSQPGLAYNEQFF. The CDR3 DNA is TGTGCCAGCAGCCAACCGGGACTAGCATACAATGAGCAGTTCTTC.

This rearrangement joins TRBV6-5 to TRBJ2-2; TRBD1 matches at 8 bases. The CDR3 has 15 residues. Germline loops: CDR1 MNHEY, CDR2 SVGAGI. The J segment lost 7 bases and the V segment lost 0 bases, leaving 4 bases of the junction unmatched. The CDR3 DNA sequence: TGTGCCAGCAGTTACTCCACGACAGGGGACGGGGAGCTGTTTTTT. Translation gives CASSYSTTGDGELFF.

DNA for the CDR3: TGTGCCAGCAGTTACTTGTATGGCTACACCTTC. Its protein is CASSYLYGYTF. The chain couples TRBV28 to TRBJ1-2; D is unclear. The CDR3 runs to 11 residues. Germline assignment: CDR1 MDHEN and CDR2 SYDVKM. Trimming shortened V by 4 bases and J by 5 bases, and 5 bases separated the two germline ends.

The chain recombines TRBV7-9 with TRBJ2-1; 8 nucleotides align to TRBD2. CDR3 length: 15 residues. Germline CDR1 SEHNR, CDR2 FQNEAQ (reference sequence). Trimming cost V 0 bases and J 4 bases; bases outside gene matches: 2. CDR3 DNA sequence: TGTGCCAGCAGCTTAGCCGAGCGGGAGTACAATGAGCAGTTCTTC. The encoded protein is CASSLAEREYNEQFF. Together with reference TRBV7-9 and TRBJ2-1, the CDR3 gives the full variable domain: DTGVSQNPRHKITKRGQNVTFRCDPISEHNRLYWYRQTLGQGPEFLTYFQNEAQLEKSRLLSDRFSAERPKGSFSTLEIQRTEQGDSAMYLCASSLAEREYNEQFFGPGTRLTVL.

The chain carries TRBV13 and TRBJ2-7, with 12 bases matching TRBD2. The CDR3 contains 15 residues. Germline values: CDR1 PRHDT, CDR2 FYEKMQ (reference sequence). V gave up 6 bases and J gave up 4 bases; unmatched junction bases: 7. The CDR3 is CASSSSGRANYEQYF. CDR3 nucleotides: TGTGCCAGCAGTTCTAGCGGGAGGGCCAATTACGAGCAGTACTTC.

Note on this clone: One end of the junction is discordant with germline, which a read error may explain. The V gene is TRBV6-1, the J gene TRBJ2-3; tentative D call: TRBD2 (6 bases). CDR1 MNHNS and CDR2 SASEGT come from the germline V gene. This CDR3 comprises 11 residues. CDR3 DNA sequence: TGTGCCAGCAGTGAAGGGCTAGCGCCAACTTTT. This gives the protein CASSEGLAPTF.

This clone showed up just a few times. This specimen includes other DNA sequences encoding the same CDR3. The J gene is TRBJ1-1, the V gene TRBV14; weak D call: TRBD1 (5 bases). CDR1 and CDR2 from the germline V gene are SGHDN and FVKESK. The CDR3 has 15 residues. Trimming removed 1 base from V and 0 bases from J, with 9 bases in between. This CDR3 reads CASSQGGALNTEAFF. In nucleotides, the CDR3 is TGTGCCAGCAGCCAAGGTGGGGCCTTGAACACTGAAGCTTTCTTT.

This clone was detected once. The rearrangement joins TRBV7-9 to TRBJ2-3, with 11 positions matching TRBD2. Germline CDR1 and CDR2: SEHNR and FQNEAQ (reference sequence). After removal of 5 bases from V and 2 bases from J, the junction contained 6 bases not matched to a gene. The CDR3 is 16 residues long. The DNA of the CDR3 is TGTGCCAGCAGCCGACTAGCGGGGACATTCACAGATACGCAGTATTTT. The encoded protein is CASSRLAGTFTDTQYF. The full variable domain, with the rest looked up from reference TRBV7-9 and TRBJ2-3, is DTGVSQNPRHKITKRGQNVTFRCDPISEHNRLYWYRQTLGQGPEFLTYFQNEAQLEKSRLLSDRFSAERPKGSFSTLEIQRTEQGDSAMYLCASSRLAGTFTDTQYFGPGTRLTVL.

This clone was detected once. This rearrangement joins TRBV7-7 to TRBJ1-2; the D gene is possibly TRBD1 (6 bases). The length of the CDR3 is 15 residues. V gave up 4 bases and J gave up 4 bases, with 16 bases separating them. From germline, CDR1 is SSHAT and CDR2 FNYEAQ (reference sequence). The CDR3 loop is CASSSAQTGPYGYTF. Here the CDR3 DNA reads TGTGCCAGCAGCTCGGCCCAGACAGGACCCTATGGCTACACCTTC.

This clone was observed once. The J gene is TRBJ1-2, the V gene TRBV28; the D gene is possibly TRBD1 (5 bases). There are 15 residues in the CDR3. Trimming stripped 6 bases from V and 2 bases from J, with 16 bases between. Germline V gene data show CDR1 as MDHEN and CDR2 as SYDVKM. CDR3 coding DNA: TGTGCCAGCAGCACGACCGGGGGTAGCAACTATGGCTACACCTTC. Its translation: CASSTTGGSNYGYTF.

The chain links TRBV11-1 to TRBJ2-3; tentatively, D is TRBD2 (6 bases). CDR1 SGHAT and CDR2 FQDESV come from the germline V gene (reference sequence). Trimming took 3 bases from V and 4 from J, leaving 14 bases between them. There are 15 residues in the CDR3. Here the CDR3 DNA reads TGTGCCAGCAGCTTCTCGGGACTTTTATCAGATACGCAGTATTTT. It specifies CASSFSGLLSDTQYF.

The chain uses TRBV9 and TRBJ2-7; D may be TRBD1 (6 bases). V dropped 4 bases and J dropped 5 bases, with 13 bases sitting between them. CDR3 size: 13 residues. Germline-derived CDR1 and CDR2 are SGDLS and YYNGEE. The CDR3 here is CASSPRPGDEQYF. The CDR3 DNA sequence: TGTGCCAGCAGCCCCAGACCAGGGGACGAGCAGTACTTC.

This sequence joins TRBV5-1 and TRBJ1-2, with D perhaps TRBD1 (5 bases). Trimming stripped 0 bases from V and 8 bases from J, with 17 bases between. This CDR3 is 15 amino acids long. Germline CDR1 reads SGHRS; CDR2 reads YFSETQ. CDR3 residues: CASSLEQGWWGGYTF. The CDR3 DNA reads TGCGCCAGCAGCTTGGAGCAGGGCTGGTGGGGCGGCTACACCTTC.

This clone was detected only a few times. Other DNA sequences in this specimen translate into the identical CDR3. The V call is TRBV5-1, the J call TRBJ1-1; D call uncertain. The V and J ends lost 3 bases and 1 base respectively, with 7 bases between them. Germline assignment: CDR1 SGHRS and CDR2 YFSETQ. The CDR3 is made up of 13 amino acids. As DNA, the CDR3 is TGCGCCAGCAGCTGGACCGAGAACACTGAAGCTTTCTTT. Amino acid sequence: CASSWTENTEAFF.

The genes are TRBV6-5 and TRBJ1-4; D is perhaps TRBD1 (6 bases). This CDR3 region has 13 residues. CDR1 is MNHEY and CDR2 is SVGAGI in the germline V gene. The V end was cut by 5 bases, the J end by 3 bases, with 7 bases between. CDR3 sequence reads: CASSTGSNEKLFF. The CDR3 bases are TGTGCCAGCAGTACAGGGTCTAATGAAAAACTGTTTTTT.

The V gene is TRBV28, the J gene TRBJ2-5; a weak D match, TRBD2 (6 bases). V lost 6 bases, J lost 7 bases, and 15 bases lay in between. The germline gives CDR1 MDHEN, CDR2 SYDVKM. The CDR3 is 13 residues long. The CDR3 DNA is TGTGCCAGCAGCCCTACTAGCCCCGGGACCCAGTACTTC. The encoded protein is CASSPTSPGTQYF.

This clone was seen a few times. This CDR3 is CASSQPLRNTGELFF. CDR3 sequence (DNA): TGTGCCAGCAGCCAGCCCCTGAGGAACACCGGGGAGCTGTTTTTT. The chain employs TRBV3-1 (or the pseudogene TRBV3-2) and TRBJ2-2, with no clear D. This CDR3 is 15 amino acids long. Between the trimmed V and J ends, which lost 3 bases and 1 base, there was a span of 9 bases. Germline V gives CDR1 LGHDT, CDR2 YNNKEL (reference sequence).